The rows below give T cell receptor beta chains drawn from one sample of a study of shared clonotypes between healthy human individuals. The data were produced by immunoSEQ multiplex PCR, yet TCRdb's version contains in-frame clones alone and is incomplete. The sample shows under 1,100,000 clones, more than 75% of them seen only once. The sequencing sample was made of memory CD4+ T cells from PBMCs. The receptors shown here come from a man aged 18 to 29 in good health. Some clones in this sample may be carry-over from other donors' samples. Both conserved end residues are part of each CDR3. A D gene is named only where the DNA matches it firmly. Clone size is stated in some rows and not others, as once, few, many or a class when expanded.

V gene: TRBV7-8
D gene: NA
J gene: TRBJ2-3
clone size: NA
CDR3 protein: CASRSRPTDTQYF
CDR3 DNA: TGTGCCAGCAGATCTCGGCCCACAGATACGCAGTATTTT

V gene: TRBV10-2
D gene: TRBD2
J gene: TRBJ2-7
clone size: NA
CDR3 protein: CASSAPSGRVGEQYF
CDR3 DNA: TGCGCCAGCAGTGCCCCTAGCGGGAGGGTAGGCGAGCAGTACTTC

V gene: TRBV7-2
D gene: NA
J gene: TRBJ2-2
clone size: NA
CDR3 protein: CASSLSSGLGTGELFF
CDR3 DNA: TGTGCCAGCAGCTTAAGCAGCGGGCTGGGCACCGGGGAGCTGTTTTTT

V gene: TRBV10-3
D gene: NA
J gene: TRBJ1-1
clone size: NA
CDR3 protein: CAISELGAMSEAFF
CDR3 DNA: TGTGCCATCAGTGAGCTGGGGGCTATGTCTGAAGCTTTCTTT

V gene: TRBV18
D gene: TRBD1
J gene: TRBJ1-5
clone size: NA
CDR3 protein: CASSLGQGGQPQHF
CDR3 DNA: TGTGCCAGCTCACTGGGACAGGGTGGACAGCCCCAGCATTTT

V gene: TRBV7-9
D gene: TRBD1
J gene: TRBJ1-1
clone size: NA
CDR3 protein: CAGTGTENTEAFF
CDR3 DNA: TGTGCCGGGACCGGGACAGAGAACACTGAAGCTTTCTTT

V gene: TRBV5-1
D gene: NA
J gene: TRBJ2-5
clone size: once
CDR3 protein: CASSPGGGGPVETQYF
CDR3 DNA: TGCGCCAGCAGCCCCGGAGGGGGAGGGCCTGTGGAGACCCAGTACTTC

V gene: TRBV6-1
D gene: NA
J gene: TRBJ1-1
clone size: NA
CDR3 protein: CAVPGDTEAFF
CDR3 DNA: TGTGCTGTCCCAGGGGACACTGAAGCTTTCTTT

V gene: TRBV5-1
D gene: NA
J gene: TRBJ2-4
clone size: NA
CDR3 protein: CASSFLGENIQYF
CDR3 DNA: TGCGCCAGCAGCTTCCTAGGCGAAAACATTCAGTACTTC

V gene: TRBV29-1
D gene: NA
J gene: TRBJ2-3
clone size: NA
CDR3 protein: CSVEGRTGDTQYF
CDR3 DNA: TGCAGCGTTGAGGGGAGGACTGGAGATACGCAGTATTTT

V gene: TRBV5-1
D gene: NA
J gene: TRBJ1-3
clone size: NA
CDR3 protein: CASSPGQSSGNTIYF
CDR3 DNA: TGCGCCAGCAGCCCCGGACAGAGCTCTGGAAACACCATATATTTT

V gene: TRBV6-5
D gene: TRBD1
J gene: TRBJ2-7
clone size: NA
CDR3 protein: CASSERQGQEYF
CDR3 DNA: TGTGCCAGCAGCGAAAGACAGGGGCAGGAGTACTTC

V gene: TRBV27
D gene: TRBD1
J gene: TRBJ1-1
clone size: NA
CDR3 protein: CASSQWTGDTEAFF
CDR3 DNA: TGTGCCAGCAGCCAATGGACAGGAGACACTGAAGCTTTCTTT

V gene: TRBV28
D gene: TRBD2
J gene: TRBJ2-5
clone size: NA
CDR3 protein: CASSLNSGSGWETQYF
CDR3 DNA: TGTGCCAGCAGTTTAAACAGCGGGAGTGGTTGGGAGACCCAGTACTTC

V gene: TRBV10-2
D gene: TRBD2
J gene: TRBJ2-2
clone size: NA
CDR3 protein: CASSVTSGRSDTGELFF
CDR3 DNA: TGCGCCAGCAGTGTGACTAGCGGGAGGTCGGACACCGGGGAGCTGTTTTTT

V gene: TRBV5-1
D gene: NA
J gene: TRBJ1-2
clone size: NA
CDR3 protein: CASSLTFGSYGYTF
CDR3 DNA: TGCGCCAGCAGCTTGACCTTTGGCAGCTATGGCTACACCTTC

V gene: TRBV5-1
D gene: TRBD1
J gene: TRBJ1-5
clone size: NA
CDR3 protein: CASSEGGAGQPQHF
CDR3 DNA: TGCGCCAGCAGCGAAGGGGGCGCGGGTCAGCCCCAGCATTTT

V gene: TRBV30
D gene: NA
J gene: TRBJ2-5
clone size: NA
CDR3 protein: CAGAVEETQYF
CDR3 DNA: TGTGCCGGAGCCGTAGAAGAGACCCAGTACTTC

V gene: TRBV7-3
D gene: TRBD2
J gene: TRBJ2-1
clone size: NA
CDR3 protein: CASSSQGLAGEQFF
CDR3 DNA: TGTGCCAGCAGCTCGCAGGGACTAGCGGGAGAGCAGTTCTTC

V gene: TRBV5-1
D gene: TRBD2
J gene: TRBJ2-3
clone size: NA
CDR3 protein: CASSARTSGTTDTQYF
CDR3 DNA: TGCGCCAGCAGCGCCCGGACTAGCGGGACTACAGATACGCAGTATTTT

V gene: TRBV11-3
D gene: NA
J gene: TRBJ2-2
clone size: NA
CDR3 protein: CASSQRGLGTGELFF
CDR3 DNA: TGTGCCAGCAGCCAGCGTGGACTTGGTACCGGGGAGCTGTTTTTT

V gene: TRBV4-1
D gene: NA
J gene: TRBJ1-3
clone size: few
CDR3 protein: CASSQDSRGNTIYF
CDR3 DNA: TGCGCCAGCAGCCAAGATTCCAGGGGAAACACCATATATTTT

V gene: TRBV2
D gene: NA
J gene: TRBJ2-7
clone size: NA
CDR3 protein: CASSEPVTYEQYF
CDR3 DNA: TGTGCCAGCAGTGAGCCAGTAACCTACGAGCAGTACTTC

V gene: TRBV19
D gene: TRBD2
J gene: TRBJ2-7
clone size: NA
CDR3 protein: CASSIKRESEQYF
CDR3 DNA: TGTGCCAGTAGTATCAAGCGGGAGAGCGAGCAGTACTTC

V gene: TRBV7-9
D gene: TRBD2
J gene: TRBJ2-1
clone size: NA
CDR3 protein: CASSLEGGSEQFF
CDR3 DNA: TGTGCCAGCAGCTTAGAGGGCGGGAGTGAGCAGTTCTTC

V gene: TRBV4-1
D gene: NA
J gene: TRBJ2-4
clone size: NA
CDR3 protein: CASSHQQRDIQYF
CDR3 DNA: TGCGCCAGCAGCCATCAACAGCGGGACATTCAGTACTTC

V gene: TRBV28
D gene: NA
J gene: TRBJ2-5
clone size: NA
CDR3 protein: CASSLEGRGLETQYF
CDR3 DNA: TGTGCCAGCAGTTTAGAGGGGCGCGGGTTGGAGACCCAGTACTTC

V gene: TRBV10-3
D gene: NA
J gene: TRBJ2-1
clone size: NA
CDR3 protein: CAISPRGENEQFF
CDR3 DNA: TGTGCCATCAGTCCGAGGGGTGAGAATGAGCAGTTCTTC

V gene: TRBV12-2
D gene: NA
J gene: TRBJ1-1
clone size: NA
CDR3 protein: CASRFFWRVNTEAFF
CDR3 DNA: TGTGCAAGTCGCTTCTTCTGGCGTGTGAACACTGAAGCTTTCTTT

V gene: TRBV5-1
D gene: TRBD2
J gene: TRBJ2-5
clone size: NA
CDR3 protein: CASSFGGAETQYF
CDR3 DNA: TGCGCCAGCAGCTTCGGGGGGGCAGAGACCCAGTACTTC

V gene: TRBV15
D gene: NA
J gene: TRBJ1-1
clone size: NA
CDR3 protein: CATSRGLGLLNTEAFF
CDR3 DNA: TGTGCCACCAGCAGAGGCCTCGGTCTGCTGAACACTGAAGCTTTCTTT

V gene: TRBV18
D gene: TRBD2
J gene: TRBJ2-2
clone size: NA
CDR3 protein: CASSPGTRSTGELFF
CDR3 DNA: TGTGCCAGCTCACCCGGGACTAGATCCACCGGGGAGCTGTTTTTT

V gene: TRBV10-3
D gene: NA
J gene: TRBJ2-3
clone size: NA
CDR3 protein: CAISPSTDTQYF
CDR3 DNA: TGTGCCATCAGCCCCAGCACAGATACGCAGTATTTT

V gene: TRBV2
D gene: NA
J gene: TRBJ2-5
clone size: NA
CDR3 protein: CASIYAAGSQETQYF
CDR3 DNA: TGTGCCAGCATCTACGCGGCGGGGTCGCAAGAGACCCAGTACTTC

V gene: TRBV14
D gene: NA
J gene: TRBJ2-1
clone size: NA
CDR3 protein: CASSQDPKSEQFF
CDR3 DNA: TGTGCCAGCAGCCAAGACCCTAAAAGTGAGCAGTTCTTC

V gene: TRBV28
D gene: NA
J gene: TRBJ1-2
clone size: NA
CDR3 protein: CASSGRAGYGYTF
CDR3 DNA: TGTGCCAGTTCCGGGAGGGCTGGCTATGGCTACACCTTC

V gene: TRBV28
D gene: TRBD1
J gene: TRBJ2-3
clone size: NA
CDR3 protein: CASRDRGRADTQYF
CDR3 DNA: TGTGCCAGCAGAGACAGGGGGCGCGCAGATACGCAGTATTTT

V gene: TRBV10-3
D gene: NA
J gene: TRBJ2-7
clone size: NA
CDR3 protein: CAISPTTGVTYEQYF
CDR3 DNA: TGTGCCATCAGCCCTACTACTGGGGTGACCTACGAGCAGTACTTC

V gene: TRBV29-1
D gene: TRBD1
J gene: TRBJ1-2
clone size: NA
CDR3 protein: CSVMDRVTYGYTF
CDR3 DNA: TGCAGCGTCATGGACAGGGTCACATATGGCTACACCTTC

V gene: TRBV6-5
D gene: NA
J gene: TRBJ1-2
clone size: NA
CDR3 protein: CASSSLTGPSNGYTF
CDR3 DNA: TGTGCCAGCAGTTCCCTAACCGGCCCCTCTAATGGCTACACCTTC